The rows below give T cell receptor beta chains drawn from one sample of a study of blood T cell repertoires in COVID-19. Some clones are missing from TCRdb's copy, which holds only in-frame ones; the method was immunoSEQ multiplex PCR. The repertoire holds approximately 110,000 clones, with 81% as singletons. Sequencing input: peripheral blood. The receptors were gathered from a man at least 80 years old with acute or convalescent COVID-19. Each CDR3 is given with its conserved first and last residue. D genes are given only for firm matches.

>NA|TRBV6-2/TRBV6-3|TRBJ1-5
CASSRREGNQPQHF
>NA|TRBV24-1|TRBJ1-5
CATSEGTRSNQPQHF
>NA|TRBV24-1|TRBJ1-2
CATSDLGRGGYTF
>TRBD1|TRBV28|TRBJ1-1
CASKAGGNTEAFF
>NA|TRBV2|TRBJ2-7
CASSGREWEQYF
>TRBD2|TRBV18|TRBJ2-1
CASSPPGREGNNEQFF
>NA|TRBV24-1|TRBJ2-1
CATSPGGEGYNEQFF
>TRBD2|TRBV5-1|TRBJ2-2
CASSLAERGTGELFF
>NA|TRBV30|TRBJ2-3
CAWSVLVDTQYF
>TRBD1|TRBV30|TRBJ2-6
CAWDRAGANVLTF
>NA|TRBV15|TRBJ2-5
CATSRGRGSETQYF
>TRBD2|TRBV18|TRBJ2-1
CASSPTTSGYYNEQFF
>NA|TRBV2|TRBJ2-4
CASSGLQELAKNIQYF
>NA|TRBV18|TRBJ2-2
CASSSGRSTGELFF
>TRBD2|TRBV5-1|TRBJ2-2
CASSFDSGVTGELFF
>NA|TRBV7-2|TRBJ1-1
CASRGGTEAFF
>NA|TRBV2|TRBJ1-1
CASRDRWIEAFF
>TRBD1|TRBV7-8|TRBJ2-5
CASSHYRQGARETQYF
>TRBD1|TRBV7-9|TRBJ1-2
CASSLLGTTGVYGYTF
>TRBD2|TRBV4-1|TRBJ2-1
CASSQKSAREGYNEQFF
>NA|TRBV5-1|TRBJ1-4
CASSLQGPNEKLFF
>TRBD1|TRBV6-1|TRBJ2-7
CASSLRDREKNEQYF
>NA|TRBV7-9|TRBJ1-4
CASIKGGYEKLFF